Below, 30 T cell receptor beta chains from the same sample are listed, as sequenced in a study of early T cells in non-severe SARS-CoV-2 infection. MiXCR, run by TCRdb on the 5' RACE reads, gives a single entry per CDR3 protein. The sample includes under 50,000 distinct CDR3 sequences, about a quarter of them seen just once. The sequencing here drew on whole blood, taken at baseline. These receptors all come from an adult who was a healthcare worker with PCR-confirmed SARS-CoV-2 infection or an uninfected control (not recorded which).

The rearrangement links TRBV7-8 to TRBJ2-7; possibly TRBD2 for D (6 bases). The germline V gene has CDR1 SGHVS and CDR2 FQNEAQ. V lost 1 base to trimming and J lost 2 bases, with 12 bases between them. The CDR3 consists of 15 residues. The CDR3 coding sequence is TGTGCCAGCAGCTTAGGGCAGGGACTGCCCTACGAGCAGTACTTC. As protein: CASSLGQGLPYEQYF.

This sequence joins TRBV4-1 and TRBJ1-1, with no clear D. The CDR3 has 15 residues. V lost 0 bases to trimming and J lost 1 base, with 9 bases between them. Germline CDR1 MGHRA, CDR2 YSYEKL. CDR3 residues: CASSQDFGQNTEAFF. CDR3 coding DNA: TGCGCCAGCAGCCAAGATTTCGGTCAGAACACTGAAGCTTTCTTT.

The chain employs TRBV19 and TRBJ2-5; 7 bases map to TRBD2. With V trimmed by 10 bases and J by 3 bases, 17 bases remained unmatched. Germline values: CDR1 LNHDA, CDR2 SQIVND (reference sequence). This CDR3 is 16 amino acids long. The CDR3 DNA sequence: TGTGCCACTAAAGGGAGGGCTCGGGGGTTCGAAGAGACCCAGTACTTC. It yields the protein CATKGRARGFEETQYF.

This clonotype appeared many times. This rearrangement joins TRBV9 to TRBJ1-2, with TRBD1 matching over 11 bases. Germline V gene data show CDR1 as SGDLS and CDR2 as YYNGEE. The V and J ends lost 2 bases and 8 bases, in that order; junction bases with no gene match: 5. CDR3 length: 14 amino acids. The CDR3: CASSVGQGVWGYTF. CDR3 coding DNA: TGTGCCAGCAGCGTGGGACAGGGGGTTTGGGGCTACACCTTC.

This clonotype has just a few counts. The rearrangement uses TRBV11-2 and TRBJ2-4, with TRBD2 matching over 7 bases. This CDR3 is 13 amino acids long. V dropped 7 bases and J dropped 8; count of bases not matched to a gene: 8. In germline, CDR1 is SGHAT, CDR2 FQNNGV. CDR3: CASTLSGGDIQYF. DNA for the CDR3: TGTGCCAGCACCCTGTCGGGAGGAGACATTCAGTACTTC.

This clonotype was observed a single time. This chain joins TRBV10-3 and TRBJ1-2; no firm D call. The germline V and J ends were trimmed by 0 bases and 8 bases, with 7 bases remaining between them. The CDR3 sequence is 12 residues long. Germline V gene sequence: CDR1 ENHRY, CDR2 SYGVKD. CDR3 nucleotide sequence: TGTGCCATCAGTGAGTCGATCCGAGGCTACACCTTC. Translation: CAISESIRGYTF.

This clonotype has just a few counts. The chain is built from TRBV9 and TRBJ2-1; 10 bases align to TRBD1. Germline V CDR1 and CDR2: SGDLS, YYNGEE. The CDR3 has 16 amino acids. Germline trimming cut 0 bases from V and 8 bases from J; bases unmatched to any gene: 8. CDR3 protein: CASSVATGTGVDEQFF. In DNA form, the CDR3 reads TGTGCCAGCAGCGTAGCTACTGGGACAGGGGTCGATGAGCAGTTCTTC. The full variable domain, completed using reference TRBV9 and TRBJ2-1, is DSGVTQTPKHLITATGQRVTLRCSPRSGDLSVYWYQQSLDQGLQFLIQYYNGEERAKGNILERFSAQQFPDLHSELNLSSLELGDSALYFCASSVATGTGVDEQFFGPGTRLTVL.

This clonotype was detected a few times. V is TRBV19 and J is TRBJ2-5; 13 positions agree with TRBD2. The V gene end was trimmed by 5 bases and the J gene end by 1 base; junction bases not matched to a gene: 4. CDR1 LNHDA and CDR2 SQIVND come from the germline V gene (reference sequence). CDR3 size: 16 residues. The DNA of the CDR3 is TGTGCCAGTAGTCCCCGGACTAGCGGGGGCCAAGAGACCCAGTACTTC. Its translation is CASSPRTSGGQETQYF.

J is TRBJ2-3 and V is TRBV5-1; 8 bases match TRBD1. CDR1 is SGHRS and CDR2 is YFSETQ in the germline V gene. This CDR3 has 14 amino acids. Trimming removed 4 bases from V and 3 bases from J; junction bases left unmatched: 4. For the CDR3, the DNA is TGCGCCAGCAGCATGGGACAGGAGACAGATACGCAGTATTTT. This encodes CASSMGQETDTQYF. The variable domain in full, completed from reference TRBV5-1 and TRBJ2-3, reads KAGVTQTPRYLIKTRGQQVTLSCSPISGHRSVSWYQQTPGQGLQFLFEYFSETQRNKGNFPGRFSGRQFSNSRSEMNVSTLELGDSALYLCASSMGQETDTQYFGPGTRLTVL.

This chain links TRBV20-1 with TRBJ2-7, with D possibly TRBD1 on 7 matching bases. The germline V gene encodes CDR1 DFQATT and CDR2 SNEGSKA (reference sequence). V lost 6 bases to trimming and J lost 2 bases, with 17 bases between them. The CDR3 sequence is 14 residues long. CDR3 nucleotide sequence: TGCAGTGCCCGGCTGACAGGGAGGCCCTACGAGCAGTACTTC. This codes for CSARLTGRPYEQYF.

This clonotype came up a few times. This sequence joins TRBV5-1 and TRBJ1-6; 7 nucleotides line up with TRBD1. The ends lost 0 bases at V and 7 bases at J; junction bases unmatched: 1. The CDR3 sequence is 14 residues long. The germline V gene encodes CDR1 SGHRS and CDR2 YFSETQ. In DNA form, the CDR3 reads TGCGCCAGCAGCTTGGTACAGGGGAATTCACCCCTCCACTTT. It yields the protein CASSLVQGNSPLHF.

This clonotype was found a few times. The V gene is TRBV27, the J gene TRBJ2-7; TRBD1 aligns across 7 bases. This CDR3 has 13 amino acids. The V and J ends lost 3 bases and 3 bases, in that order; junction bases with no gene match: 2. The germline CDR1 and CDR2 sequences are MNHEY and SMNVEV (reference sequence). DNA for the CDR3: TGTGCCAGCAGTTTTGGACAGGTCTACGAGCAGTACTTC. Translating it yields CASSFGQVYEQYF.

This chain connects TRBV7-6 to TRBJ2-7, with 7 bases matching TRBD2. Germline V lookup: CDR1 SGHVS, CDR2 FNYEAQ. This CDR3 comprises 14 residues. With V trimmed by 1 base and J by 4 bases, 4 bases remained unmatched. The CDR3 here is CASSLGASGYEQYF. The CDR3 bases are TGTGCCAGCAGCTTAGGGGCTAGCGGATACGAGCAGTACTTC.

This chain connects TRBV20-1 to TRBJ2-5, with D possibly TRBD1 on 5 matching bases. The CDR3 is 15 amino acids. Germline CDR1 is DFQATT and CDR2 is SNEGSKA (reference sequence). V was cut by 4 bases and J by 2 bases, with 17 bases left in between. In DNA, the CDR3 is TGCAGTGCTACCCCATCGGCAGGGCCACAAGAGACCCAGTACTTC. Residues: CSATPSAGPQETQYF.

In nucleotides, the CDR3 is TGTGCCAGCACCCGGGACAGCTCCCAGGAGACCCAGTACTTC. Amino acids: CASTRDSSQETQYF. The chain employs TRBV12-3 or TRBV12-4 and TRBJ2-5; 7 bases are a match to TRBD1. This CDR3 spans 14 amino acids. The ends lost 7 bases at V and 5 bases at J; junction bases unmatched: 10.

This clonotype was observed many times. This chain connects TRBV25-1 to TRBJ1-4, with 10 nucleotides matching TRBD1. The CDR3 has 16 residues. Germline-derived CDR1 and CDR2 are MGHDK and SYGVNS. Unmatched junction bases numbered 5, after V lost 5 bases and J lost 2 bases. Written as DNA, the CDR3 is TGTGCCAGCAGTCTTGGGACAGGGGTTACTAATGAAAAACTGTTTTTT. This codes for CASSLGTGVTNEKLFF. Full variable domain (missing parts from reference TRBV25-1 and TRBJ1-4): EADIYQTPRYLVIGTGKKITLECSQTMGHDKMYWYQQDPGMELHLIHYSYGVNSTEKGDLSSESTVSRIRTEHFPLTLESARPSHTSQYLCASSLGTGVTNEKLFFGSGTQLSVL.

The V gene is TRBV7-9, the J gene TRBJ1-2; D remains ambiguous. Germline V gene sequence: CDR1 SEHNR, CDR2 FQNEAQ (reference sequence). The V end lost 5 bases, the J end lost 5 bases, and 15 bases lay between the germline ends. The CDR3 totals 14 residues. The CDR3 DNA reads as TGTGCCAGCAGCCCCGGTGGCTTGCCTTATGGCTACACCTTC. This encodes CASSPGGLPYGYTF.

This chain links TRBV3-1 with TRBJ1-2, with a tentative D call TRBD1 (6 bases). Germline CDR1 is LGHDT and CDR2 is YNNKEL (reference sequence). The V end was cut by 2 bases, the J end by 0 bases, with 16 bases between. The CDR3 has 17 residues. In DNA form, the CDR3 reads TGTGCCAGCAGCCAAACCGGGACACCGGAAGCTAACTATGGCTACACCTTC. Translating it yields CASSQTGTPEANYGYTF.

The chain carries TRBV6-2 or TRBV6-3 and TRBJ2-5; 9 nucleotides line up with TRBD1. This CDR3 spans 17 amino acids. The ends lost 5 bases at V and 4 bases at J; junction bases unmatched: 14. In germline, CDR1 is MNHEY, CDR2 SVGEGT. Here the CDR3 DNA reads TGTGCCAGCAGTCTACCTCAGGCCTGGGACAGGGCAGAGACCCAGTACTTC. Translated, it gives CASSLPQAWDRAETQYF.

The CDR3 region has the DNA TGTGCCAGCAGCTTAATCACCTCCTACGAGCAGTACTTC. It specifies CASSLITSYEQYF. The chain links TRBV7-6 to TRBJ2-7; no clear D. Trimming took off 2 bases at V and 0 bases at J, with 5 bases between the two ends. CDR1 and CDR2 (germline): SGHVS, FNYEAQ. The CDR3 has 13 amino acids.

This clonotype was seen a few times. V and J are TRBV27 and TRBJ1-1; 9 bases align to TRBD1. Germline-derived CDR1 and CDR2 are MNHEY and SMNVEV (reference sequence). The CDR3 is 14 residues long. Unmatched junction bases numbered 4, after V lost 6 bases and J lost 2 bases. The DNA of the CDR3 is TGTGCCAGCAGCGCGGGACAGGGTAACACTGAAGCTTTCTTT. Translating gives CASSAGQGNTEAFF.

This sequence joins TRBV14 and TRBJ2-5; TRBD2 is a possible D gene (6 bases). CDR1 is SGHDN, CDR2 FVKESK, per germline. V was clipped by 2 bases and J by 2 bases, with 15 bases between them. This CDR3 is 16 amino acids long. The chain's CDR3 is CASSQRPGDPQETQYF. The CDR3 coding sequence is TGTGCCAGCAGCCAACGGCCGGGGGATCCACAAGAGACCCAGTACTTC.

This clonotype has more than one count but fewer than ten. The chain carries TRBV24-1 and TRBJ2-1; TRBD2 aligns across 9 bases. Germline V gene data show CDR1 as KGHDR and CDR2 as SFDVKD. Trimming took 4 bases from V and 4 from J; bases not matched to a gene: 7. CDR3 length: 16 residues. CDR3 sequence: CATSDPASGDYNEQFF. In DNA, the CDR3 is TGTGCCACCAGTGACCCGGCTAGCGGGGATTACAATGAGCAGTTCTTC.

The sample holds a few counts of this clonotype. This chain joins TRBV6-5 and TRBJ2-6, with 11 bases identical to TRBD1. There are 19 residues in the CDR3. The V gene end was trimmed by 0 bases and the J gene end by 4 bases; junction bases not matched to a gene: 8. CDR1 and CDR2 (germline): MNHEY, SVGAGI. As DNA, the CDR3 is TGTGCCAGCAGTTACTCATGGACAGGGGGCGCCTCCGGGGCCAACGTCCTGACTTTC. Translating it yields CASSYSWTGGASGANVLTF.

Only a few counts were recorded for this clonotype. The genes are TRBV5-1 and TRBJ2-7, with D perhaps matching TRBD2 (5 bases). The CDR3 extends over 13 amino acids. CDR1 and CDR2 from the germline V gene are SGHRS and YFSETQ. Between the trimmed V and J ends, which lost 6 bases and 5 bases, there was a span of 15 bases. This chain's CDR3 is CASTGSSFHEQYF. CDR3 nucleotides: TGCGCCAGCACGGGGTCTTCTTTCCACGAGCAGTACTTC.

V is TRBV13 and J is TRBJ1-1, with TRBD1 matching over 8 bases. This CDR3 region has 14 residues. In germline, CDR1 is PRHDT, CDR2 FYEKMQ (reference sequence). Trimming at V came to 2 bases and at J to 5 bases, leaving 4 bases not matched to a gene. CDR3 sequence (DNA): TGTGCCAGCAGCTTAAGGACAGGGTGGACTGAAGCTTTCTTT. This gives the protein CASSLRTGWTEAFF.

The CDR3 nucleotides read TGTGCCATCACCGGGGACAGGGCGGGGGAGCAGTACTTC. The encoded protein is CAITGDRAGEQYF. The chain carries TRBV10-3 and TRBJ2-7; 9 bases agree with TRBD1. Trimming cost V 7 bases and J 7 bases; bases outside gene matches: 8. CDR1 is ENHRY and CDR2 is SYGVKD in the germline V gene. The CDR3 is made up of 13 amino acids.

This clonotype occurred a few times. This chain connects TRBV12-3 or TRBV12-4 to TRBJ2-1; D remains unclear. The CDR3 loop spans 13 amino acids. V was clipped by 0 bases and J by 7 bases, with 7 bases between them. This CDR3 is CASSLALQNEQFF. The CDR3 coding sequence is TGTGCCAGCAGTTTAGCGCTTCAGAATGAGCAGTTCTTC.

This clonotype was seen only once. The chain recombines TRBV12-3 or TRBV12-4 with TRBJ2-1; 8 nucleotides match TRBD1. This CDR3 spans 15 amino acids. V dropped 6 bases and J dropped 4; count of bases not matched to a gene: 8. CDR3 sequence reads: CASSPQGAGYNEQFF. CDR3 coding DNA: TGTGCCAGCAGCCCGCAGGGGGCAGGATACAATGAGCAGTTCTTC.

The genes are TRBV19 and TRBJ1-5; 7 nucleotides align to TRBD1. Germline lookup yields CDR1 LNHDA and CDR2 SQIVND (reference sequence). V lost 8 bases, J lost 7 bases, and 8 bases stayed unmatched. This CDR3 contains 13 residues. The CDR3 DNA sequence: TGTGCCAGTGGACAGGCCGTGGGGCAGCCCCAGCATTTT. Its protein product is CASGQAVGQPQHF.